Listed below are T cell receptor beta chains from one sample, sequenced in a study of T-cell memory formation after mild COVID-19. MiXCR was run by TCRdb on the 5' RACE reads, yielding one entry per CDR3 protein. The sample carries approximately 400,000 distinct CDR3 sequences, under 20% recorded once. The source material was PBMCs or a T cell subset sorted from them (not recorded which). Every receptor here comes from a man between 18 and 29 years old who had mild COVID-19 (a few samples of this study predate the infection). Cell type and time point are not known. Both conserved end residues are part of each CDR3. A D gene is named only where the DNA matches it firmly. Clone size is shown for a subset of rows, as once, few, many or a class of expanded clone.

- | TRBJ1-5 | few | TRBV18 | TGTGCCAGCTCACCCGGGTTTATGGATCAGCCCCAGCATTTT | CASSPGFMDQPQHF
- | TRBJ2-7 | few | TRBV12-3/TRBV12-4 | TGTGCCAGCAGTCCTTTGGGTGGGAGCTCCTACGAGCAGTACTTC | CASSPLGGSSYEQYF
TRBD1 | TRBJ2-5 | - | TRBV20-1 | TGCAGTGCTAAAGACAGGGTTGGTAGGGAGACCCAGTACTTC | CSAKDRVGRETQYF
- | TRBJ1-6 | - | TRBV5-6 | TGTGCCAGCAGCTTGAGTCCCTCACCAAATTCACCCCTCCACTTT | CASSLSPSPNSPLHF
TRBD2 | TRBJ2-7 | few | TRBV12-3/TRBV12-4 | TGTGCCAGCACCTGGGGACTAGCGGCCTACGAGCAGTACTTC | CASTWGLAAYEQYF
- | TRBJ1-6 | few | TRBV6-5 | TGTGCCTCGCATTTCGCACAGTATAATTCACCCCTCCACTTT | CASHFAQYNSPLHF
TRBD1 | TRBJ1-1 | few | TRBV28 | TGTGCCAGCAGTTCTGGACAGGGGGCGATGAACACTGAAGCTTTCTTT | CASSSGQGAMNTEAFF
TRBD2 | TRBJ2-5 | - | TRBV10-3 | TGTGCCATCAGTGACCAGCGGGGGGGCCCAGAGACCCAGTACTTC | CAISDQRGGPETQYF
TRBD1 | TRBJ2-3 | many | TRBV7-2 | TGTGCCAGCAGCATACTACAGGGGGTAGTTCTGTATTTT | CASSILQGVVLYF
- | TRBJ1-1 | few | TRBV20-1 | TGCAGTGCTAGAGAGGGGGGGTTCTTTTCTGAAGCTTTCTTT | CSAREGGFFSEAFF
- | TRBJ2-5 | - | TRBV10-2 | TGCGCCAGCAGTGAGCCAGCATGGGAGACCCAGTACTTC | CASSEPAWETQYF
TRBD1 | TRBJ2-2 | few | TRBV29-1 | TGCAGCGTCGTCGCCCCAGGACAGGGGGCGGGGGGGGAGCTGTTTTTT | CSVVAPGQGAGGELFF
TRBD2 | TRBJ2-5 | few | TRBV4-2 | TGTGCCAGCAGCCAAGGCTCCGGGACTAGCGGAGGATTCCAAGAGACCCAGTACTTC | CASSQGSGTSGGFQETQYF
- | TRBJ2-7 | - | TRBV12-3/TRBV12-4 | TGTGCCAGCAGTTTCAGTGTCGAGCAGTACTTC | CASSFSVEQYF
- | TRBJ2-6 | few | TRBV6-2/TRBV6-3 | TGTGCCAGCAGTTACCCATTAGGGGGGGTTACCTCTGGGGCCAACGTCCTGACTTTC | CASSYPLGGVTSGANVLTF
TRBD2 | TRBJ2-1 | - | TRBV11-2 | TGTGCCAGCAGACTAGCGGGGCACGTGGATGAGCAGTTCTTC | CASRLAGHVDEQFF
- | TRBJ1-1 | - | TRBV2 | TGTGCCAGCTCGAACCAGGGGAACACTGAAGCTTTCTTT | CASSNQGNTEAFF
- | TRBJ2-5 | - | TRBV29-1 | TGCAGCGTTTCCGCGACGGGGGCCCAAGAGACCCAGTACTTC | CSVSATGAQETQYF
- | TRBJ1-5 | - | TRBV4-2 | TGTGCCAGCAGCCAGAAACCGAGGGGCCTGGGAAGCAATCAGCCCCAGCATTTT | CASSQKPRGLGSNQPQHF
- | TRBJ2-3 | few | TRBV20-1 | TGCAGTGGACAGGACTTCACAGATACGCAGTATTTT | CSGQDFTDTQYF
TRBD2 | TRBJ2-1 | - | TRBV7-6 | TGTGCCAGCAGCTTAGTAGCGGGTCGCGATGAGCAGTTCTTC | CASSLVAGRDEQFF
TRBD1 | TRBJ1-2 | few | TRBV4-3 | TGCGCCAGCAGCCGAGTTACAGGGGGTCCTGATGGCTACACCTTC | CASSRVTGGPDGYTF
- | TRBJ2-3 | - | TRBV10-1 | TGCGCCAGCAGTGAAGGAGCCACAGATACGCAGTATTTT | CASSEGATDTQYF
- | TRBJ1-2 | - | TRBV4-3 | TGCGCCAGCAGCCGTACGTCGGACAGCCTGTATGGCTACACCTTC | CASSRTSDSLYGYTF